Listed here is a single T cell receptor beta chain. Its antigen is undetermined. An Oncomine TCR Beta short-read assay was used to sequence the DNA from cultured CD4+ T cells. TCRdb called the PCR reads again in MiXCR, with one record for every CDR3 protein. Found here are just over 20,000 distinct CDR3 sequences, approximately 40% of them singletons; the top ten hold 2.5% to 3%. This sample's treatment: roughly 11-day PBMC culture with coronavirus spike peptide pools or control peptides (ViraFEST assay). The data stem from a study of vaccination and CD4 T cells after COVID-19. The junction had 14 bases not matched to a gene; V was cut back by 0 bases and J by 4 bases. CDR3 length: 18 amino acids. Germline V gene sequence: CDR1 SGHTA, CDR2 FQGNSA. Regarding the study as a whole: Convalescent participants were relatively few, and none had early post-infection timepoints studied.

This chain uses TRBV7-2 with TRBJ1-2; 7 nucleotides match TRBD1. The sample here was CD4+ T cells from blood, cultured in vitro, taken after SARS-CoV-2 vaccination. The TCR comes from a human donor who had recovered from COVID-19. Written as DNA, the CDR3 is TGTGCCAGCAGCTTAGCGTCAGGACAGGTGAATCTGGGCTATGGCTACACCTTC. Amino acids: CASSLASGQVNLGYGYTF.